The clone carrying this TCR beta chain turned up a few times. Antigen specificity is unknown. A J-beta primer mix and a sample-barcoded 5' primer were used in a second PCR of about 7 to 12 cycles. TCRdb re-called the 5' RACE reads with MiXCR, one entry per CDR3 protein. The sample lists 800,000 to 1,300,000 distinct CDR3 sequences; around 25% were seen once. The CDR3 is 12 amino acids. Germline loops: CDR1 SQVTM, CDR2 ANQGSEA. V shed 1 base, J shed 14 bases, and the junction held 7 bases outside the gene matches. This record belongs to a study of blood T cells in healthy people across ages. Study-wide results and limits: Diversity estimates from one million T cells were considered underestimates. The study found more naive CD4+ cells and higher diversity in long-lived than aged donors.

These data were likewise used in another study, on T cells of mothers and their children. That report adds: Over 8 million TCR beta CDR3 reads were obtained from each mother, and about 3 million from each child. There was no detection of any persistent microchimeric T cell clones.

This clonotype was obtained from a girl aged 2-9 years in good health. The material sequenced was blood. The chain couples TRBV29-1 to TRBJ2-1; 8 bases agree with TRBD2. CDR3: CSVEGSGGWKFF. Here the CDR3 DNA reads TGCAGCGTTGAAGGAAGCGGGGGTTGGAAGTTCTTC.